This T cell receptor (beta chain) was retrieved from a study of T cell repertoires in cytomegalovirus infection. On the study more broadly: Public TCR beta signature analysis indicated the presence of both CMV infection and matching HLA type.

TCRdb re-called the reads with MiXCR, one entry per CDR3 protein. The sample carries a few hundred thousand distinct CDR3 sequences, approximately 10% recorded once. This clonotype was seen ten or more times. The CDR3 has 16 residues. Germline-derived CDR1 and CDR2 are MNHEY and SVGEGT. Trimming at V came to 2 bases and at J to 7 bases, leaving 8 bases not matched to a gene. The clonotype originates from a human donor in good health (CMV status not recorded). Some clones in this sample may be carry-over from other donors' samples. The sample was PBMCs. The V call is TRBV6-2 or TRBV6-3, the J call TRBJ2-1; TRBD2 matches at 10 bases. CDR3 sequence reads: CASSYRAGGFLNEQFF. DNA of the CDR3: TGTGCCAGCAGTTACAGAGCGGGGGGGTTTTTGAATGAGCAGTTCTTC.